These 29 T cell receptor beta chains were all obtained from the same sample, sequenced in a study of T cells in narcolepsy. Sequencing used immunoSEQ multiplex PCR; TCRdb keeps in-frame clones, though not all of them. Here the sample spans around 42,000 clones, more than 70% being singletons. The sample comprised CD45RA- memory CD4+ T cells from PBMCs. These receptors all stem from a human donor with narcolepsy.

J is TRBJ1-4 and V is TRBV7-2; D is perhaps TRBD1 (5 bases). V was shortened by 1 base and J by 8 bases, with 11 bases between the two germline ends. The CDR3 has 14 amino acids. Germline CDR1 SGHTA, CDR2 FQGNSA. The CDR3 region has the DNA TGTGCCAGCAGCTTAGGTTGGGGGAGGGAAAAACTGTTTTTT. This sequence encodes CASSLGWGREKLFF.

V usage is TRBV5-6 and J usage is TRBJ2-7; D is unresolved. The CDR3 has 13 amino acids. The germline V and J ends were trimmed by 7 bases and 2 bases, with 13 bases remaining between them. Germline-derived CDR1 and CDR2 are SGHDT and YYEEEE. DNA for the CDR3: TGTGCCAGCGTCCGGCGTCTGACCTACGAGCAGTACTTC. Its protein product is CASVRRLTYEQYF.

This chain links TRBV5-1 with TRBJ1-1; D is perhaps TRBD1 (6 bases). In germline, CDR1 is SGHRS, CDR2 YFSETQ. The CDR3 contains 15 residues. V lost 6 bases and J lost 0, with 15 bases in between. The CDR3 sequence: CASTYGGVMNTEAFF. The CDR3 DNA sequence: TGCGCCAGCACCTACGGGGGCGTCATGAACACTGAAGCTTTCTTT.

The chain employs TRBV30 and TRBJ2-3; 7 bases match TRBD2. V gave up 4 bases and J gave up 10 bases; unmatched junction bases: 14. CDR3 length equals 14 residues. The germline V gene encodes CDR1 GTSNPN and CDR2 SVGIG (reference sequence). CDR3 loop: CAWTGGRALRAQYF. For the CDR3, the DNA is TGTGCCTGGACGGGCGGGAGAGCCCTGCGAGCGCAGTATTTT.

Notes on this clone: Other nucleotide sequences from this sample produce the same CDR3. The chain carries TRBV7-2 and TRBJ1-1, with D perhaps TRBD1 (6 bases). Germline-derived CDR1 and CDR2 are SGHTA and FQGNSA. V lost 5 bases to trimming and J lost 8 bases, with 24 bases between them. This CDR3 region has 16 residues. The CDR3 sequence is CASSRIGGKADAEAFF. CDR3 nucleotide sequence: TGTGCCAGCAGCCGGATTGGGGGCAAGGCGGACGCCGAAGCTTTCTTT.

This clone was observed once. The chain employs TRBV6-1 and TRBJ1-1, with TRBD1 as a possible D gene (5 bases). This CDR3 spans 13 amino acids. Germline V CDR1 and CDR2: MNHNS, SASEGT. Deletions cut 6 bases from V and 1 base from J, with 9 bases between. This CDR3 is CASRKDRNTEAFF. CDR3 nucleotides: TGTGCCAGCAGGAAAGACAGGAACACTGAAGCTTTCTTT.

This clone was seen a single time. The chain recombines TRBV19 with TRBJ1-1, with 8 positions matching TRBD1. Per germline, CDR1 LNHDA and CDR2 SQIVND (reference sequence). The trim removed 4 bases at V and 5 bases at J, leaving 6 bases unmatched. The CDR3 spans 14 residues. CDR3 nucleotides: TGTGCCAGTAGTAGCGGACAGGGCCGGACTGAAGCTTTCTTT. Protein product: CASSSGQGRTEAFF.

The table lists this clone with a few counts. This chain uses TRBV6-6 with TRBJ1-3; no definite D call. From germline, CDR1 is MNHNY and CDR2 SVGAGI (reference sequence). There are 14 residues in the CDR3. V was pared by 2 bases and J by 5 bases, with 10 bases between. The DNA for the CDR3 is TGTGCCAGCAGTTACGGTGGCAGCCGAAACACCATATATTTT. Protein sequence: CASSYGGSRNTIYF.

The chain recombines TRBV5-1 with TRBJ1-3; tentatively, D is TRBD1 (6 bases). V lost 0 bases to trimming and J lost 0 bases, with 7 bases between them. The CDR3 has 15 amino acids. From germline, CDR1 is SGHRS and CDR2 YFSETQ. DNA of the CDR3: TGCGCCAGCAGCTTGGCAGGGGCCTCTGGAAACACCATATATTTT. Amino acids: CASSLAGASGNTIYF.

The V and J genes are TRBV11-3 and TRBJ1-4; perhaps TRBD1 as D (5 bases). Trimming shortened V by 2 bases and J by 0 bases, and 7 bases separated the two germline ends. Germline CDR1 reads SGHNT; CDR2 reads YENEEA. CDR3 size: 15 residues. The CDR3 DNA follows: TGTGCCAGCAGCTTACAGGGTGCAACTAATGAAAAACTGTTTTTT. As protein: CASSLQGATNEKLFF.

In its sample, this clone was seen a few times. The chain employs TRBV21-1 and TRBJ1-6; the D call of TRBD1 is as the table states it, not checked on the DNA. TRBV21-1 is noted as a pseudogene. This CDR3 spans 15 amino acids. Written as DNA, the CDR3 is TGTGCCAGCAAAAGGACGACAGGGGAGAATTCACCCCTCCACTTT. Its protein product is CASKRTTGENSPLHF.

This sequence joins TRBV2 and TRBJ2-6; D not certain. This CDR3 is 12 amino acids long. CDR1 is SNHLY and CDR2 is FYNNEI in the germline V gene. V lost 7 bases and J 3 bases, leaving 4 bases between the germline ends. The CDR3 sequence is CASIGGANVLTF. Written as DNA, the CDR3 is TGTGCCAGCATAGGTGGGGCCAACGTCCTGACTTTC.

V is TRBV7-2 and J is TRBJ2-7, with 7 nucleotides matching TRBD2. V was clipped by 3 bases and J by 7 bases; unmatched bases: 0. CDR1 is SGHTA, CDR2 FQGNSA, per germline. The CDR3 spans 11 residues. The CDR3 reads CASSFGREQYF. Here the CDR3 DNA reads TGTGCCAGCAGCTTCGGGAGGGAGCAGTACTTC.

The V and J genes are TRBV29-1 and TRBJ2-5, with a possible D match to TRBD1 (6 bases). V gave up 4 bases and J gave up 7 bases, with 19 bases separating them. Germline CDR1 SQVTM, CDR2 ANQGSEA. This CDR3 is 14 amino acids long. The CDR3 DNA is TGCAGCGTTGCTTTGGGCAGGGGATCCGGGACCCAGTACTTC. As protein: CSVALGRGSGTQYF.

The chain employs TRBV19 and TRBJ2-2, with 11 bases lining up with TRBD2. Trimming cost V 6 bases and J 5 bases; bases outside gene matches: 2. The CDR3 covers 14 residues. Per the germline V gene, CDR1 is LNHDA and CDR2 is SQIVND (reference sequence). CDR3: CASSRTSGTGELFF. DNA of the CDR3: TGTGCCAGTAGCCGGACTAGCGGGACCGGGGAGCTGTTTTTT.

CDR3 loop: CATSNPAGGEQFF. CDR3 nucleotide sequence: TGTGCCACCAGCAATCCCGCAGGGGGTGAGCAGTTCTTC. The chain employs TRBV15 and TRBJ2-1; 7 bases fit TRBD1. With 4 bases clipped from V and 9 bases from J, the junction kept 6 bases outside the gene matches. CDR3 length: 13 amino acids. Per the germline V gene, CDR1 is LNHNV and CDR2 is YYDKDF (reference sequence).

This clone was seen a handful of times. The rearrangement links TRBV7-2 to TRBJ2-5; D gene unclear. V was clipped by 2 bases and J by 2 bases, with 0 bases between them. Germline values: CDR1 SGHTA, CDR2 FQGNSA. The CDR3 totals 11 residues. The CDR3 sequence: CASSLQETQYF. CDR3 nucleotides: TGTGCCAGCAGCTTACAAGAGACCCAGTACTTC.

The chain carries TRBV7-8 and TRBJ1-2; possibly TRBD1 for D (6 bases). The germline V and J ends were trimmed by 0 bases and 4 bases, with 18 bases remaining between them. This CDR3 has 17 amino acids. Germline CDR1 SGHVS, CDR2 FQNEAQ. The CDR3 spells CASSLARRVQGGYGYTF. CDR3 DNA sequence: TGTGCCAGCAGCTTAGCCCGCCGCGTACAGGGTGGCTATGGCTACACCTTC. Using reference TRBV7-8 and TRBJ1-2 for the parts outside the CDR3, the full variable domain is GAGVSQSPRYKVAKRGQDVALRCDPISGHVSLFWYQQALGQGPEFLTYFQNEAQLDKSGLPSDRFFAERPEGSVSTLKIQRTQQEDSAVYLCASSLARRVQGGYGYTFGSGTRLTVV.

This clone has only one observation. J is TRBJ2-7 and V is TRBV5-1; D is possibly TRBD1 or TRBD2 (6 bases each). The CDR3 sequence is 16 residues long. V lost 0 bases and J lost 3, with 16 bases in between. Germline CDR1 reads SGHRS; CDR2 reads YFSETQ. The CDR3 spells CASSLAGAASYYEQYF. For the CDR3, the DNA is TGCGCCAGCAGCTTGGCGGGGGCTGCTTCGTACTACGAGCAGTACTTC.

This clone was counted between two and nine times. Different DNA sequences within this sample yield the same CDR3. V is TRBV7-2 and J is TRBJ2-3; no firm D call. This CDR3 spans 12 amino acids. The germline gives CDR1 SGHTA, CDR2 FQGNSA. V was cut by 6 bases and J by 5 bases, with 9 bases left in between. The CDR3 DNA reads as TGTGCCAGCAGTCACTACGGAGATACGCAGTATTTT. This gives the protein CASSHYGDTQYF.

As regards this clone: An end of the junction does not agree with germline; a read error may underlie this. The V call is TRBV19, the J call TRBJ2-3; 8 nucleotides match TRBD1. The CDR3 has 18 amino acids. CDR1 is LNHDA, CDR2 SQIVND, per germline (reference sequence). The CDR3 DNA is TGTGCCAGTAATATAGACTTATCACGGGACAGGTATACAGATACGCAGTATTTT. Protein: CASNIDLSRDRYTDTQYF.

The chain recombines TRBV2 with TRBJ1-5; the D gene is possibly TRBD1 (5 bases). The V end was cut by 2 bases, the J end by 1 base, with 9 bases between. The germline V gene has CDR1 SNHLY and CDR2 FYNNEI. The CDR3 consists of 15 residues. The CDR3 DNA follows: TGTGCCAGCAGTGAATTAAGACAGAGCAATCAGCCCCAGCATTTT. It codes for CASSELRQSNQPQHF.

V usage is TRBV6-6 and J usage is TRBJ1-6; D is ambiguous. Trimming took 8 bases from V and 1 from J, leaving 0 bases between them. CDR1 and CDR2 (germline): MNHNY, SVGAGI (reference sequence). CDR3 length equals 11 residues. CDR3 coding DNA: TGTGCCAGCTCCTATAATTCACCCCTCCACTTT. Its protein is CASSYNSPLHF.

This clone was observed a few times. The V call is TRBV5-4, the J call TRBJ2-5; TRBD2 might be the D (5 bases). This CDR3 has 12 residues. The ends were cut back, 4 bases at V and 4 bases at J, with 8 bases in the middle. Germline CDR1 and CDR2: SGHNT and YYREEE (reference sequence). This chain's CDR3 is CASSGEGETQYF. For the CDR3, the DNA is TGTGCCAGCAGCGGAGAGGGAGAGACCCAGTACTTC.

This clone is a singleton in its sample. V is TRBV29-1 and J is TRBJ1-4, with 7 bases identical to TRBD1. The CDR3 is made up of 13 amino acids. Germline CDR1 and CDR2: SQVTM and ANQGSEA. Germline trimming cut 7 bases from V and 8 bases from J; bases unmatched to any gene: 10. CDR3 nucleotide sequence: TGCAGCGGTAGGGACAGTCAGGGGGAAAAACTGTTTTTT. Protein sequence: CSGRDSQGEKLFF.

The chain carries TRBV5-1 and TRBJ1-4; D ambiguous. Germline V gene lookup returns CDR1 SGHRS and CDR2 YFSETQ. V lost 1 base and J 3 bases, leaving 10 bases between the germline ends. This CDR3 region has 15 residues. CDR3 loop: CASSLFRSANEKLFF. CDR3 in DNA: TGCGCCAGCAGCTTGTTCAGGTCAGCTAATGAAAAACTGTTTTTT. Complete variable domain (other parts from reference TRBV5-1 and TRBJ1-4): KAGVTQTPRYLIKTRGQQVTLSCSPISGHRSVSWYQQTPGQGLQFLFEYFSETQRNKGNFPGRFSGRQFSNSRSEMNVSTLELGDSALYLCASSLFRSANEKLFFGSGTQLSVL.

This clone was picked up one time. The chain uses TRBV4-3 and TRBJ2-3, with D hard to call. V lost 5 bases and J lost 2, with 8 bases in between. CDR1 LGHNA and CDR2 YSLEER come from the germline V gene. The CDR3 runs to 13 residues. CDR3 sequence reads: CASSARNTDTQYF. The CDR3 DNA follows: TGCGCCAGCAGCGCCCGAAACACAGATACGCAGTATTTT.

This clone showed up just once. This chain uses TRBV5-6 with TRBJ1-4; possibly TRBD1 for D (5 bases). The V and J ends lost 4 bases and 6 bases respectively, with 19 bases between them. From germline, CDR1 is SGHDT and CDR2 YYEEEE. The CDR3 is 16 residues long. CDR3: CASSQAQMGTHEKLFF. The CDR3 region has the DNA TGTGCCAGCAGCCAAGCCCAGATGGGGACCCATGAAAAACTGTTTTTT.

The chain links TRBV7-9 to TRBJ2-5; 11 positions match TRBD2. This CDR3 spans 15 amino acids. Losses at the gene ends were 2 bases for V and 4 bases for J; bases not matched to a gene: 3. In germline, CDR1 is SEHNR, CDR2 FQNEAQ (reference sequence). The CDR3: CASSLLAGGRETQYF. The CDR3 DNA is TGTGCCAGCAGCTTACTAGCGGGGGGCCGAGAGACCCAGTACTTC.